Shown below are 9 T cell receptor beta chains from a single sample sequenced in a study of vaccination effects on CD4 cells after COVID-19. Once cultured for roughly 10 days, the cells underwent separation to obtain CD4+ T cells. The participants, recipients of two vaccine doses, got either BNT162b2 or mRNA-1273. These receptors' targets are unknown. TCRdb keeps only in-frame clones here, not all; method: immunoSEQ multiplex PCR. The sample holds 70,000 or so clones, 65% to 80% seen once. The source was CD4+ T cells from PBMCs cultured without peptide, collected after COVID-19 vaccination. These receptors were obtained from a human donor who received a COVID-19 vaccine.

The rearrangement joins TRBV2 to TRBJ2-2; the D gene is possibly TRBD1 (5 bases). The CDR3 runs 15 residues. Germline assignment: CDR1 SNHLY and CDR2 FYNNEI. Trimming cost V 4 bases and J 2 bases, with 11 bases left between them. CDR3 nucleotide sequence: TGTGCCAGCAGTGGGGCAGGGCCCAACACCGGGGAGCTGTTTTTT. Its translation is CASSGAGPNTGELFF.

This clone was found a few times. V is TRBV5-1 and J is TRBJ1-1; 8 bases align to TRBD1. With V trimmed by 4 bases and J by 1 base, 6 bases remained unmatched. From germline, CDR1 is SGHRS and CDR2 YFSETQ. This CDR3 region has 15 residues. In DNA, the CDR3 is TGCGCCAGCAGCACATGGGACAGGAAGAACACTGAAGCTTTCTTT. Translation gives CASSTWDRKNTEAFF.

CDR3 loop: CASSLGQGRGGYTF. CDR3 nucleotides: TGTGCCAGCAGCCTTGGGCAGGGGCGCGGTGGCTACACCTTC. The V gene is TRBV7-3, the J gene TRBJ1-2; D is perhaps TRBD1 (6 bases). Germline V CDR1 and CDR2: SGHTA, FQGTGA. The V and J ends lost 5 bases and 7 bases respectively, with 17 bases between them. There are 14 residues in the CDR3.

This clone has a single count. This chain uses TRBV3-1 (or the pseudogene TRBV3-2) with TRBJ1-1; D is ambiguous. The CDR3 contains 13 residues. Trimming pared 6 bases from V and 6 bases from J, leaving 14 bases between. Germline loops: CDR1 LGHDT, CDR2 YNNKEL (reference sequence). The CDR3 protein is CASRRGSAAEAFF. Written as DNA, the CDR3 is TGTGCCAGCAGGAGAGGTTCGGCGGCTGAAGCTTTCTTT.

This clone was found a few times. The gene calls are TRBV6-6 and TRBJ2-5; 8 bases align to TRBD1. Per germline, CDR1 MNHNY and CDR2 SVGAGI (reference sequence). The ends lost 4 bases at V and 3 bases at J; junction bases unmatched: 1. This CDR3 is built from 13 residues. In nucleotides, the CDR3 is TGTGCCAGCAGTTGGACAGGGAAAGAGACCCAGTACTTC. Protein: CASSWTGKETQYF.

The J gene is TRBJ1-1, the V gene TRBV6-5, with unresolved D. The germline gives CDR1 MNHEY, CDR2 SVGAGI. Between the trimmed V and J ends, which lost 0 bases and 0 bases, there was a span of 8 bases. The CDR3 sequence is 15 residues long. CDR3 loop: CASSYSWTVNTEAFF. Here the CDR3 DNA reads TGTGCCAGCAGTTACTCGTGGACGGTGAACACTGAAGCTTTCTTT.

The chain employs TRBV18 and TRBJ1-2, with 7 bases aligning to TRBD1. V gave up 3 bases and J gave up 4 bases; unmatched junction bases: 8. The germline gives CDR1 KGHSH, CDR2 LQKENI. There are 15 residues in the CDR3. Here the CDR3 reads CASSPPGTVFYGYTF. The CDR3 DNA reads TGTGCCAGCTCACCTCCCGGGACAGTCTTCTATGGCTACACCTTC.

A note on this clone: Compared with germline, one end of the junction differs, possibly owing to a read error. V and J are TRBV3-1 (or the pseudogene TRBV3-2) and TRBJ2-5; 8 nucleotides align to TRBD2. The germline gives CDR1 LGHDT, CDR2 YNNKEL (reference sequence). This CDR3 spans 13 amino acids. CDR3 residues: CASSFTERGREDF. The CDR3 nucleotides read TGTGCCAGCAGTTTCACGGAGCGGGGGCGGGAGGACTTC.

The chain has TRBV19 and TRBJ1-5, with D uncertain. CDR1 LNHDA and CDR2 SQIVND come from the germline V gene (reference sequence). This CDR3 has 15 residues. Between the trimmed V and J ends, which lost 0 bases and 1 base, there was a span of 7 bases. CDR3 bases: TGTGCCAGTAGTATAGACGGCAGAAGCAATCAGCCCCAGCATTTT. Translating it yields CASSIDGRSNQPQHF.